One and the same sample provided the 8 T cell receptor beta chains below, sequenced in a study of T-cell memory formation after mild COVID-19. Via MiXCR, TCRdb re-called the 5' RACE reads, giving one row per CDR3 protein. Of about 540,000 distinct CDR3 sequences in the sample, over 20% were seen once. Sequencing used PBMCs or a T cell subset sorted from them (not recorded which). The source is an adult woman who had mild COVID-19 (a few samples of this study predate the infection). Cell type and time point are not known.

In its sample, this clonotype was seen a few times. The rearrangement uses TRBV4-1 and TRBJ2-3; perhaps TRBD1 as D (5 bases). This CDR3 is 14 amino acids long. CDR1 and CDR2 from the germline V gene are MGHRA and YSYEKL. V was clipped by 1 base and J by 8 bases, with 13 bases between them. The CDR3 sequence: CASSQAQASSTQYF. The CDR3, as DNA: TGCGCCAGCAGCCAAGCACAGGCTAGTTCTACGCAGTATTTT.

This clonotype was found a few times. CDR3 loop: CSARDLDGSHYEQYF. The CDR3 DNA follows: TGCAGTGCTAGAGATCTTGACGGGAGTCACTACGAGCAGTACTTC. The chain joins TRBV20-1 to TRBJ2-7; a weak D match, TRBD2 (6 bases). CDR1 DFQATT and CDR2 SNEGSKA come from the germline V gene (reference sequence). The CDR3 covers 15 residues. V shed 0 bases and J shed 3 bases, with 15 bases lying between them.

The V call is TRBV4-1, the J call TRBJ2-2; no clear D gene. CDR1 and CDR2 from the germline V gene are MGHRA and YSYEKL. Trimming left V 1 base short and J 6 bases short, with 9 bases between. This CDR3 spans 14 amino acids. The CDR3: CASSQAVGSGELFF. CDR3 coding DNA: TGCGCCAGCAGCCAAGCCGTTGGATCCGGGGAGCTGTTTTTT.

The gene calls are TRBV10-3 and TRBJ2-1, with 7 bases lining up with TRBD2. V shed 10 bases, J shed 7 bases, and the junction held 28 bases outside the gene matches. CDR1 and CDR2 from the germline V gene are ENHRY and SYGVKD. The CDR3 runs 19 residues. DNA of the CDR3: TGTGCCACCCAGGCGGTGGCTAGCAGCCCGGGAGGATTAGGAAATGAGCAGTTCTTC. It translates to CATQAVASSPGGLGNEQFF.

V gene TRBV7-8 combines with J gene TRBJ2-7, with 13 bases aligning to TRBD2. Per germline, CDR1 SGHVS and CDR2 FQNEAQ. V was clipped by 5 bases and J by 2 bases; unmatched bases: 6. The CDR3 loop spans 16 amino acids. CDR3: CASSPSGTSGTYEQYF. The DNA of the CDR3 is TGTGCCAGCAGCCCCTCCGGGACTAGCGGGACCTACGAGCAGTACTTC.

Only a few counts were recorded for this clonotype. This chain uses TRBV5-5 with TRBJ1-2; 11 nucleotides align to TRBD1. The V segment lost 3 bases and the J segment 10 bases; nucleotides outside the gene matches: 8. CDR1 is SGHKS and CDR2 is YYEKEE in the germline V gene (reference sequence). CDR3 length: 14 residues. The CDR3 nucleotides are TGTGCCAGCAGCTATCCGGGACAGGGGGTCGTCTACACCTTC. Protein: CASSYPGQGVVYTF.

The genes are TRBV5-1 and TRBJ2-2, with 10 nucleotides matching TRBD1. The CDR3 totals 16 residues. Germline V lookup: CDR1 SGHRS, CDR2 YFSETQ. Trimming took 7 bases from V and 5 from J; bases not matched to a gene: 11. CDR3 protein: CASEKSGTGVTGELFF. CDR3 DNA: TGCGCCAGCGAGAAGAGTGGGACAGGGGTAACCGGGGAGCTGTTTTTT.

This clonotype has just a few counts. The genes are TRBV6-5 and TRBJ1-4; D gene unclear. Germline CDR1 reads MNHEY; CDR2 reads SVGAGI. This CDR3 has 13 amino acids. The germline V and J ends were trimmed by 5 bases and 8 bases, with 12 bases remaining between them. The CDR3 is CASSHGGPEKLFF. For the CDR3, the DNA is TGTGCCAGCAGTCACGGCGGTCCGGAAAAACTGTTTTTT.